What follows describes a single T cell receptor beta chain. What it binds is unknown. The ends were cut back, 5 bases at V and 10 bases at J, with 15 bases in the middle. Germline CDR1 reads SQVTM; CDR2 reads ANQGSEA. This CDR3 is 13 amino acids long. The PCR used 60 Vbeta and 13 Jbeta primers. This table comes from immunoSEQ multiplex PCR, and its TCRdb copy is limited to in-frame clones, with some not included. The table lists more than 85,000 clones, over 60% of them singletons. This sample is drawn from a study of cytomegalovirus exposure and HLA in healthy donors. Overall study results and limits: V- and J-gene trimming of TCR beta was linked (in a later analysis) to a missense DCLRE1C variant. According to a later analysis, most TCR beta chains associated with CMV appeared HLA-restricted.

The chain links TRBV29-1 to TRBJ1-6; D gene uncertain. The sequenced sample consisted of PBMCs. The source of this sequence is a female donor in good health and CMV-seronegative. The CDR3 DNA reads as TGCAGCGTTCGATCGGGTGAAGGATCACCCCTCCACTTT. This sequence encodes CSVRSGEGSPLHF. Based on the CDR3 plus reference TRBV29-1 and TRBJ1-6, the full variable domain is SAVISQKPSRDICQRGTSLTIQCQVDSQVTMMFWYRQQPGQSLTLIATANQGSEATYESGFVIDKFPISRPNLTFSTLTVSNMSPEDSSIYLCSVRSGEGSPLHFGNGTRLTVT.